This T cell receptor beta chain stems from a study of shared clonotypes between healthy human individuals. Study-level results: Rarefaction revealed incomplete sorted-subset sequencing despite large depth.

Germline values: CDR1 SGHNT, CDR2 YENEEA. V was pared by 2 bases and J by 0 bases, with 5 bases between. The CDR3 consists of 14 residues. On this clone itself: No antigen is known for it.

The assay was immunoSEQ multiplex PCR, and TCRdb's table has in-frame clones only and misses some. In the table there are around 1.6 million clones, 95% to 99% of which are singletons. The sequenced sample was naive CD4+ T cells sorted from blood. Regarding subset: CD45RA+ positively selected. The rearrangement uses TRBV11-3 and TRBJ2-1; no clear D gene. This TCR came from a young man in good health. CDR3 nucleotide sequence: TGTGCCAGCAGCTTAACCAGCTCCTACAATGAGCAGTTCTTC. Residues: CASSLTSSYNEQFF. The full variable domain, completed using reference TRBV11-3 and TRBJ2-1, is EAGVVQSPRYKIIEKKQPVAFWCNPISGHNTLYWYLQNLGQGPELLIRYENEEAVDDSQLPKDRFSAERLKGVDSTLKIQPAELGDSAVYLCASSLTSSYNEQFFGPGTRLTVL.